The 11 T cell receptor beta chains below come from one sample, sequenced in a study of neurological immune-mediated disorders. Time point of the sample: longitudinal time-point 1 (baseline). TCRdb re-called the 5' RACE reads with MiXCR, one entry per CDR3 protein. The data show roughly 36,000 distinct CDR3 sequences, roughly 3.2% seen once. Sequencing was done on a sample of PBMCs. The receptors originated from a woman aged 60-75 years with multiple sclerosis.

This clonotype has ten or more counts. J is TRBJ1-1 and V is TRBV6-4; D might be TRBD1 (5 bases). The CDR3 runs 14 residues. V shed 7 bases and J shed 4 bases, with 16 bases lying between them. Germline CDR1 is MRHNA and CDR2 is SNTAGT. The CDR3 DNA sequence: TGTGCCAGCACTCCGGGACGGGGGAGCACTGAAGCTTTCTTT. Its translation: CASTPGRGSTEAFF.

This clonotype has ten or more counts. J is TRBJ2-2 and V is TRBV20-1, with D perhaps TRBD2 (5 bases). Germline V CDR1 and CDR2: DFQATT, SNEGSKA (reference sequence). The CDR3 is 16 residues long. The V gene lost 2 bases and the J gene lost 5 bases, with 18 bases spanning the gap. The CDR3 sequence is CSARPSGTARTGELFF. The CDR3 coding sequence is TGCAGTGCTAGACCCTCGGGAACGGCTCGGACCGGGGAGCTGTTTTTT.

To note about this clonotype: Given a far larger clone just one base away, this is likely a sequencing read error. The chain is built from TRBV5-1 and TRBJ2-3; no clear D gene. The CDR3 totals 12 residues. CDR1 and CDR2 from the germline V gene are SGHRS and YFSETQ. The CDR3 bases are TGCGACAGCAGCTTGGTCACAGATACGCAGTATTTT. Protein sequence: CDSSLVTDTQYF.

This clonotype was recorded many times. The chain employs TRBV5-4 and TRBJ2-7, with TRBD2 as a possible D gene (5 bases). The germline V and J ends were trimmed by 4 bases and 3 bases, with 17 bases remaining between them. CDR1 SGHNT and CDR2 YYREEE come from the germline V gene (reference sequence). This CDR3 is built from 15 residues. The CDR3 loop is CASSPPDRGRYEQYF. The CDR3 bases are TGTGCCAGCAGCCCGCCGGACCGCGGGCGCTACGAGCAGTACTTC.

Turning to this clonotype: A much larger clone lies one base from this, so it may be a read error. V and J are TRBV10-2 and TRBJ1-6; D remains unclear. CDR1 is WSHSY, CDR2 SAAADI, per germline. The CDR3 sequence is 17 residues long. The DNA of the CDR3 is TGCGCCAGCAGTGAGACGGTGGGAAGCTCCTATAATTCACACCTCCACTTT. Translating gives CASSETVGSSYNSHLHF.

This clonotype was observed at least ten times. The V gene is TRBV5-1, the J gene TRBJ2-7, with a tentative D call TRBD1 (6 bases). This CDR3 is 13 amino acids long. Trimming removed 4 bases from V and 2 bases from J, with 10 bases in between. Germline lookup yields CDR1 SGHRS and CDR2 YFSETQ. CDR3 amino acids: CASSVDRTYEQYF. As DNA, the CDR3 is TGCGCCAGCAGCGTCGACAGGACCTACGAGCAGTACTTC.

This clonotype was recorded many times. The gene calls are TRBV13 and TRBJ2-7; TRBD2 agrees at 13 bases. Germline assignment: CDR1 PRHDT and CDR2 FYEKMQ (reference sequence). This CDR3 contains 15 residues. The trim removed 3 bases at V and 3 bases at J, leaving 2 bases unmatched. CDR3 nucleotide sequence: TGTGCCAGCAGCTTTCGACTAGCGGGAGGCTACGAGCAGTACTTC. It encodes CASSFRLAGGYEQYF.

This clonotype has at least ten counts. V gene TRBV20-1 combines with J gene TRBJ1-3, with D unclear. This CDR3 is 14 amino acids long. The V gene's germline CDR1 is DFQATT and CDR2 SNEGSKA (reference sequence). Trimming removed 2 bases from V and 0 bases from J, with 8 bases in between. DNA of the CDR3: TGCAGTGCTAGACTAGGTGTCTCTGGAAACACCATATATTTT. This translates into CSARLGVSGNTIYF.

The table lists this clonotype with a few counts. The DNA for the CDR3 is TGTGCCAGTGCTCCTGACATCACCTACGAGCAGTACTTC. Its translation: CASAPDITYEQYF. The chain uses TRBV19 and TRBJ2-7; D not resolved. With 8 bases removed from V and 2 bases from J, the gap between germline ends came to 13 bases. This CDR3 has 13 residues. CDR1 is LNHDA, CDR2 SQIVND, per germline (reference sequence). Supplemented by reference TRBV19 and TRBJ2-7, the full variable domain reads DGGITQSPKYLFRKEGQNVTLSCEQNLNHDAMYWYRQDPGQGLRLIYYSQIVNDFQKGDIAEGYSVSREKKESFPLTVTSAQKNPTAFYLCASAPDITYEQYFGPGTRLTVT.

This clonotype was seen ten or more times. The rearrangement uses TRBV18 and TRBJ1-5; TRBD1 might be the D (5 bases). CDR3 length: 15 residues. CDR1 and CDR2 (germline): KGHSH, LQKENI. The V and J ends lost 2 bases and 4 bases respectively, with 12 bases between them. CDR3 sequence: CASSPGLGDNQPQHF. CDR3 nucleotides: TGTGCCAGCTCACCAGGGTTGGGGGATAATCAGCCCCAGCATTTT.

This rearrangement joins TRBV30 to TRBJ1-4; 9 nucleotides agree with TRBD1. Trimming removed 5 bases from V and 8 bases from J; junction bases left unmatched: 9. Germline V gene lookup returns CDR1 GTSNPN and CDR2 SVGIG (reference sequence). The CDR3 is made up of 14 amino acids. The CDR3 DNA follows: TGTGCCTGGGAAGCCGGGACAGGGAGCGAAAAACTGTTTTTT. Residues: CAWEAGTGSEKLFF.